This paragraph covers one T cell receptor (beta chain) sequence. Its binding antigen is unknown. Nothing much larger sits one base from this clone, and base qualities are not available. TCRbeta CDR3 regions were amplified from genomic DNA using the immunoSEQ Assay, a bias-controlled multiplex PCR. For the original study's pipeline: The number of nucleated cells in each sample was estimated by amplification of reference gene primers within the assay. To quantify the absolute abundance of each unique TCRbeta CDR3 rearrangement, sequence reads were collapsed and filtered. For each sample, productive Simpson clonality was calculated as the square root of Simpson's diversity index across productive rearrangements. In TCRdb, the immuneACCESS table is reduced to in-frame sequences with V and J assigned. These tables do not hold every clone; where another copy was compared, an unresolved V gene accounts for under half, and the others remain unexplained. That table gives V, J and clone size, and the DNA gave D and trimming. Within this sample are a few hundred thousand clones, with roughly 86% of them counted one time only. Together, the top ten hold 9.4% of the sample.

This record belongs to a study of blood T cell repertoires in COVID-19 (dated by TCRdb to the early 2020s). Regarding the research as a whole: Samples from collaborators originated in the United States, Italy and Spain and spanned both the acute and convalescent phases of COVID-19. The prospective study material was composed of cDNA or gDNA derived from T cells, B-cell-depleted T cells, or PBMCs. Deeply sampled blood TCRbeta repertoires from subjects exposed to, actively infected with, or recovered from COVID-19 were included in the dataset. A freely available public database, intended as a resource for researchers studying the immune response to SARS-CoV-2, is where the repertoires were released. Samples came from the ongoing ImmuneRACE study (first 160 participants) plus 1,254 subjects from 6 global collaborators. Sample metadata almost always included a de-identified subject ID, COVID-19 status, age in years and sex. HLA class I and class II types, where available, came from metadata supplied by the sample provider rather than from assay-based typing.

CDR1 is given as LGHDT and CDR2 as YNNKEL, both from the germline V gene (reference sequence). V loses 0 bases at its end and J loses 7 bases; junction bases beyond the gene matches: 12. The CDR3 goes from the cysteine to the phenylalanine over 18 residues. The CDR3 DNA has 54 bases and is translated from base 1. The collaborating institutions used their own protocols to collect whole blood in K2EDTA tubes. For TCRbeta analysis, collaborators shipped samples as frozen whole blood, isolated PBMCs, or DNA extracted from either of those sample types. What the research found in general, with its limitations: The amount of clinical and demographic metadata varied by source and participant and was provided uncurated.

This TCR was recovered from a man between 18 and 35 years old with active or convalescent COVID-19. The sample taken for sequencing was peripheral blood. The chain links TRBV3-1 (or the pseudogene TRBV3-2) with TRBJ2-2; TRBD2 agrees with 9 junctional bases. The CDR3 protein: CASSQDRSGGSQRGELFF. In nucleotide form, the sequence is TGTGCCAGCAGCCAAGATCGGAGCGGGGGGTCTCAACGCGGGGAGCTGTTTTTT.